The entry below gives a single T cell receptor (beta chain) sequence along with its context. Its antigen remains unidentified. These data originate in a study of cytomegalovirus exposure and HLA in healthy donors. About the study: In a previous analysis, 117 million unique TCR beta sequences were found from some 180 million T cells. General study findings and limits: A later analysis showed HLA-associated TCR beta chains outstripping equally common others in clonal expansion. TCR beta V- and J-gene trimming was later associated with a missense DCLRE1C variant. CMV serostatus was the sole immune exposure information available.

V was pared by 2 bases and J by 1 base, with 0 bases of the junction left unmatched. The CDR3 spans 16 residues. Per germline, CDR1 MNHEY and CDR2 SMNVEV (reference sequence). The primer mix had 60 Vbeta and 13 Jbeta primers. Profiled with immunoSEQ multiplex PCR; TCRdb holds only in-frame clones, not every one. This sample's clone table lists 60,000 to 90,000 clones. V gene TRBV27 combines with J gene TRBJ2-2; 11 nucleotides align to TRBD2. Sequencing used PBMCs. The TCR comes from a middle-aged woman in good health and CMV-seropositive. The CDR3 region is CASSLLAGGNTGELFF. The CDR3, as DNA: TGTGCCAGCAGTTTACTAGCGGGGGGGAACACCGGGGAGCTGTTTTTT.